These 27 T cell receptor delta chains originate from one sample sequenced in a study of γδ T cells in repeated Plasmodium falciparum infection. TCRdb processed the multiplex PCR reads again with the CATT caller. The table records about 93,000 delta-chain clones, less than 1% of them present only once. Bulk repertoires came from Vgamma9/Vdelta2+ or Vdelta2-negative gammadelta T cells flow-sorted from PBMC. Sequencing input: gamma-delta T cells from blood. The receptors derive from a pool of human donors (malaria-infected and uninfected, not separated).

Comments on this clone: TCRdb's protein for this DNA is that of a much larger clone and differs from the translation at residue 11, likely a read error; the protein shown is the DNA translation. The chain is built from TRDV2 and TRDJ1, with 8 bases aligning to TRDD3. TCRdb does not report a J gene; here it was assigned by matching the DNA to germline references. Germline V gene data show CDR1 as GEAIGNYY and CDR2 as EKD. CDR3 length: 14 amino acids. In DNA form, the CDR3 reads TGTGCCTGTGGGGGTGGGGATACAGCCGATAGACTCATCTTT. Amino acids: CACGGGDTADRLIF.

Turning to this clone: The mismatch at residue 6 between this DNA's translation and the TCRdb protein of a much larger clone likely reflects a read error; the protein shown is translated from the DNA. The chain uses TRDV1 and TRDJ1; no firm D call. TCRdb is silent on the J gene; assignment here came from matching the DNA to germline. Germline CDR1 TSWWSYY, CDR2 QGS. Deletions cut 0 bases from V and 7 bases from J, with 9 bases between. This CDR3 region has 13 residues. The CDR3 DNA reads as TGTGCTCTTGGGGAACTGAGGGACCCTAAACTCATCTTT. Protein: CALGELRDPKLIF.

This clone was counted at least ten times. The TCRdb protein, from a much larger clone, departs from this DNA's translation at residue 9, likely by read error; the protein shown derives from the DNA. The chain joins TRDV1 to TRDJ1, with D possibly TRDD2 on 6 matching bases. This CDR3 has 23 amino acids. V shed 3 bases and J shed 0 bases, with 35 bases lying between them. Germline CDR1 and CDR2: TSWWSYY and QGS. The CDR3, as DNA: TGTGCTCTTGGGGATCACATCCCTGCAGTGCCACCGGGGGTCCTACCGTACACCGATAAACTCATCTTT. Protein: CALGDHIPAVPPGVLPYTDKLIF.

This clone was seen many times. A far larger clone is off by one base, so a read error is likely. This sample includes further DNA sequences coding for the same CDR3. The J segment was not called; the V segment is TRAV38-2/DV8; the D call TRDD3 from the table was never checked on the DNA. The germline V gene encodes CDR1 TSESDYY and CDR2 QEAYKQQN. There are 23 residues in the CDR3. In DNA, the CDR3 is TGTGCTTATAGGAGTAAGATTTCCTTCCTAGACCCTACTGGGGGACACGGGACCGATAAACTCATCTTC. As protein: CAYRSKISFLDPTGGHGTDKLIF.

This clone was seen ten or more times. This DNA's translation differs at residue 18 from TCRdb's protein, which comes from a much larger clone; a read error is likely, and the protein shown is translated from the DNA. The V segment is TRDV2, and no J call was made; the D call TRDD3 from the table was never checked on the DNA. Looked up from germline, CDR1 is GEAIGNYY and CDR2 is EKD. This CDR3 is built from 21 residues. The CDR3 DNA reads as TGTGCCTGTGACACCAAACTCCTTCCCCCTGGGGATAGGGGGTACACCGATAACCTCATCTTT. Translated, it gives CACDTKLLPPGDRGYTDNLIF.

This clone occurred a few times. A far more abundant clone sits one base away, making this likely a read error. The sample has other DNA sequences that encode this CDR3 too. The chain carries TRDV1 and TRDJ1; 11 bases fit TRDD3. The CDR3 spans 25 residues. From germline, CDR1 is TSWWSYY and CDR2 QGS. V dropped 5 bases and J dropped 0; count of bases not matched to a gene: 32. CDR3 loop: CALGILFIIPRLGDRRGEYTDKLIF. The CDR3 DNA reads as TGTGCTCTTGGGATCCTTTTTATAATTCCTCGACTGGGGGATAGAAGGGGGGAATACACCGATAAACTCATCTTT.

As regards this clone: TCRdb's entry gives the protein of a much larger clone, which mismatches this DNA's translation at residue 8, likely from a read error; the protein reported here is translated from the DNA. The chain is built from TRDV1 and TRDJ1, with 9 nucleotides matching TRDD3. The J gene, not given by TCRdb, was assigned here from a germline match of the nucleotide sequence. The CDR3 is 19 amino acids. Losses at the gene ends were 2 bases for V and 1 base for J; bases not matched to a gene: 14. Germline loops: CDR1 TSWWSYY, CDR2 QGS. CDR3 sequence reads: CALGERIARGIPPTDKLIF. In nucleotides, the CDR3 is TGTGCTCTTGGGGAAAGGATCGCTAGGGGGATACCGCCCACCGATAAACTCATCTTT.

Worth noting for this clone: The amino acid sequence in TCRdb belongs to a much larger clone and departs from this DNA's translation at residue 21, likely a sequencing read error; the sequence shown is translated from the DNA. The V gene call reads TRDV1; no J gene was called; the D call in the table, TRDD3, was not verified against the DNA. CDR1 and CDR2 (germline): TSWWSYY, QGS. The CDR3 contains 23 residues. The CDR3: CALGELGFFLPRSRGRYTDKPIF. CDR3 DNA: TGTGCTCTTGGGGAACTAGGATTCTTCCTGCCCAGGTCTCGGGGACGATACACCGATAAACCCATCTTT.

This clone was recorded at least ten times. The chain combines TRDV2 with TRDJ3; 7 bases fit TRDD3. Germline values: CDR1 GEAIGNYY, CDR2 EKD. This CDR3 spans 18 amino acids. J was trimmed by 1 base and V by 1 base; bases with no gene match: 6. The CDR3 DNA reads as TGTGCCTGTGACACATACTGGGGTAATTCCTGGGACACCCGACAGATGTTTTTC. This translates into CACDTYWGNSWDTRQMFF.

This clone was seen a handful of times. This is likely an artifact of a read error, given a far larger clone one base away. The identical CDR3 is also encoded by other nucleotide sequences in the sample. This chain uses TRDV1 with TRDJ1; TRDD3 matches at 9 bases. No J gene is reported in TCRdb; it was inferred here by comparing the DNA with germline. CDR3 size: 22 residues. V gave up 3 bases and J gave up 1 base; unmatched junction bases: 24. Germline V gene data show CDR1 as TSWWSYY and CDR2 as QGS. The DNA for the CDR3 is TGTGCTCTTGGGGAGCCCGGCCTCCCTACGTTCTTGGGGGATAGGGGCACCGATAAACTCATCTTT. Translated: CALGEPGLPTFLGDRGTDKLIF.

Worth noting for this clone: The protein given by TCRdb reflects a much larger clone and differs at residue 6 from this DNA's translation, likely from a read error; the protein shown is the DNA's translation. The chain's CDR3 is CACDPGLGDPGRTDKLIF. The CDR3 bases are TGTGCCTGTGACCCCGGACTGGGGGATCCGGGGAGAACCGATAAACTCATCTTT. The chain couples TRDV2 to TRDJ1, with 10 bases aligning to TRDD3. Unmatched junction bases numbered 14, after V lost 3 bases and J lost 2 bases. This CDR3 comprises 18 residues. The germline V gene encodes CDR1 GEAIGNYY and CDR2 EKD.

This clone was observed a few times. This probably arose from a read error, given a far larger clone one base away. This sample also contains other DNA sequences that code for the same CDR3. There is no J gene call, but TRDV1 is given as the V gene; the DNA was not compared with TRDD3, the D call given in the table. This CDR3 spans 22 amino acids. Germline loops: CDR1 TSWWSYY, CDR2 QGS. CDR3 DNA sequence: TGTGCTCTTGGGGACTCCCCTCCTAAAGGGGATGGGGGATACGGGAAAGGCGATAAACTCATCTTC. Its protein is CALGDSPPKGDGGYGKGDKLIF.

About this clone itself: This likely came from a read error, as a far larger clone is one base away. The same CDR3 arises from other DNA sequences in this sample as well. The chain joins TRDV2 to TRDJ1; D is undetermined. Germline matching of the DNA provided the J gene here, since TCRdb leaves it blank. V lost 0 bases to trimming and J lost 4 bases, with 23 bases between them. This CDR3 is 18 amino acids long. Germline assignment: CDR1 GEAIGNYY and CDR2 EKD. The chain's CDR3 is CACDTVGLRDRNFDKLIF. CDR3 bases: TGTGCCTGTGACACCGTCGGACTGCGAGACCGTAATTTCGATAAACTCATCTTT.

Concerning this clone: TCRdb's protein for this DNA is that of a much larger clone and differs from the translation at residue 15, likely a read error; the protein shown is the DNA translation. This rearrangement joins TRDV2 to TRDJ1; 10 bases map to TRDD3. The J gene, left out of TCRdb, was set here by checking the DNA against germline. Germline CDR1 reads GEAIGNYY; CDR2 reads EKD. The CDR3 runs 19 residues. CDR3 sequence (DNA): TGTGCCTGTGACACCGTCCCAATGGTGGGGGATACAGGGACCGGTAAACTCATCTTT. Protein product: CACDTVPMVGDTGTGKLIF.

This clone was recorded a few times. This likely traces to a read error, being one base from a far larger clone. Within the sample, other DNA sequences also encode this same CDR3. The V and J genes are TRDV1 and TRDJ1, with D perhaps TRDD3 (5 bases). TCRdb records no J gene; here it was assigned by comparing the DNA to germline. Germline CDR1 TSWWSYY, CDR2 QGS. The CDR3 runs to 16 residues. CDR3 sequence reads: CALGDPLTGYTDKLIF. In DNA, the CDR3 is TGTGCCCTTGGGGACCCATTAACCGGGTACACCGATAAACTCATCTTT.

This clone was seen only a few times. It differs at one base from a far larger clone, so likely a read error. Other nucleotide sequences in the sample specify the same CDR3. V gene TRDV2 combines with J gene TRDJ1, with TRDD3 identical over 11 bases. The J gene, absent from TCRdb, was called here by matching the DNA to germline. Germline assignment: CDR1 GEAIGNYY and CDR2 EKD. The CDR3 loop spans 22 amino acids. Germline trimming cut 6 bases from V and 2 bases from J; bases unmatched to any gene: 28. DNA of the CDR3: TGTGCCTGTTGGCATCCTACGTCTTCTCGGTCTACTGGGGGATATTTTACCGATAAACTCATCTTT. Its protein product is CACWHPTSSRSTGGYFTDKLIF.

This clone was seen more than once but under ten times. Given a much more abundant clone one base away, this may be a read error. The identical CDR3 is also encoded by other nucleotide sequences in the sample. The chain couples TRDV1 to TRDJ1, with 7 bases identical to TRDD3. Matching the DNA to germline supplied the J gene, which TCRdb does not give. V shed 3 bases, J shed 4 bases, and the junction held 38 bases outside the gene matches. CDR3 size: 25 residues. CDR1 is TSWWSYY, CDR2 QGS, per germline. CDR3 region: CALGDALNGYGKGGGRPTFGDKLIF. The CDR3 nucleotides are TGTGCTCTTGGGGACGCCCTTAATGGCTACGGTAAGGGTGGGGGACGCCCTACCTTCGGCGATAAACTCATCTTT.

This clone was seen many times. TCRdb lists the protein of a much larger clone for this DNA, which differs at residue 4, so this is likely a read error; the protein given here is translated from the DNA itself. The CDR3 DNA is TGTGCCTGTGGCACCGGACGACCCGATAAACTCATCTTT. This encodes CACGTGRPDKLIF. The chain combines TRDV2 with TRDJ1; no firm D call. The CDR3 loop spans 13 amino acids. In germline, CDR1 is GEAIGNYY, CDR2 EKD.

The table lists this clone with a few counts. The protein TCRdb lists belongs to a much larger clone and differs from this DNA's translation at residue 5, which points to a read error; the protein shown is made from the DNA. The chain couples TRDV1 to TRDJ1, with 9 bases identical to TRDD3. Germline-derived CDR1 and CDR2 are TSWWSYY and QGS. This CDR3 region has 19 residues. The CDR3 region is CALGKLPCWGDTLTDKLIF. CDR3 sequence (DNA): TGTGCTCTTGGGAAACTACCCTGCTGGGGGGATACTCTCACCGATAAGCTCATCTTT.

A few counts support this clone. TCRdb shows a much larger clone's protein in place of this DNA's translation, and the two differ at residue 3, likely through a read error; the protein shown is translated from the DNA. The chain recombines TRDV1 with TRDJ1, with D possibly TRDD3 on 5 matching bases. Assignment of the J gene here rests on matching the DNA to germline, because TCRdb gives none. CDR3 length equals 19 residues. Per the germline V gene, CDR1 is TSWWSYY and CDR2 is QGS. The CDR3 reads CAFGETWGPSGKYTDKLIF. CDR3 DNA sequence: TGTGCTTTTGGGGAAACGTGGGGTCCCTCAGGGAAGTACACCGATAAACTCATCTTT.

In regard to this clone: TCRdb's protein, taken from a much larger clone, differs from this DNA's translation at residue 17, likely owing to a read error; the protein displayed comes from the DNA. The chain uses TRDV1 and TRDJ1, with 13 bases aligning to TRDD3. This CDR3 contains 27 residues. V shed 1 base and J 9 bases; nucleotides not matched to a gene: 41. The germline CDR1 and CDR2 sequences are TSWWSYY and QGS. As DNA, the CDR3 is TGTGCTCTTGGGGAACAGACTATCCCCCTTTTTACTGGGGGATACGCCTCATCCTCATCGGCCCTACTGGAACTCATCTTT. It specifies CALGEQTIPLFTGGYASSSSALLELIF.

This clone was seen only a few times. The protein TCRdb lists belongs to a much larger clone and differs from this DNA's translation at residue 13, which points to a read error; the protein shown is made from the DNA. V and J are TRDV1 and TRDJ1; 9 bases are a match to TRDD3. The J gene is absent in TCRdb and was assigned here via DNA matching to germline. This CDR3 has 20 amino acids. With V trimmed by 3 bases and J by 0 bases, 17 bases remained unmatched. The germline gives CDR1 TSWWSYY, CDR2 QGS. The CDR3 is CALGEFPSTGGPAYTDKLIF. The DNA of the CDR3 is TGTGCTCTTGGGGAGTTTCCCAGTACTGGGGGACCGGCGTACACCGATAAACTCATCTTT.

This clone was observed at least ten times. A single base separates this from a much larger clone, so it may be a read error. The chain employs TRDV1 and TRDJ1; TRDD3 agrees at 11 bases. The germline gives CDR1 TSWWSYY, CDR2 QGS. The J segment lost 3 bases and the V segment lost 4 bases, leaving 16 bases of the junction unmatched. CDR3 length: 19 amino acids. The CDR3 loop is CALGVYDYWGIGKSDKLIF. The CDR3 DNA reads TGTGCTCTTGGGGTATACGACTACTGGGGGATAGGGAAGTCCGATAAACTCATCTTT.

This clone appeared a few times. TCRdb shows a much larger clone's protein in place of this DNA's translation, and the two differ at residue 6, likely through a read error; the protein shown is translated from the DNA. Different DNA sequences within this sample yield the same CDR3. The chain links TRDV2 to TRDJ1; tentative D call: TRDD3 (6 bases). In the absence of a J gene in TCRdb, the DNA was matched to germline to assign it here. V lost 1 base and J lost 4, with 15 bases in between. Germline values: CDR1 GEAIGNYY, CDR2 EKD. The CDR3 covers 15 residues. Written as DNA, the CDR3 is TGTGCCTGTGACACGGCGGGGGGACTCGGCGATAAACTCATCTTT. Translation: CACDTAGGLGDKLIF.

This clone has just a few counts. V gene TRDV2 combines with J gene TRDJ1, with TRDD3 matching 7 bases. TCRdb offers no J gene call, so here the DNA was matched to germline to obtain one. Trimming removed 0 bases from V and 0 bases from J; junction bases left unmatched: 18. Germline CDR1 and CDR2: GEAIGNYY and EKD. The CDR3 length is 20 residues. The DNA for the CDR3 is TGTGCCTGTGACACCCTTAGCTCACTGGGGACCCGACATTACACCGATAAACTCATCTTT. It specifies CACDTLSSLGTRHYTDKLIF.

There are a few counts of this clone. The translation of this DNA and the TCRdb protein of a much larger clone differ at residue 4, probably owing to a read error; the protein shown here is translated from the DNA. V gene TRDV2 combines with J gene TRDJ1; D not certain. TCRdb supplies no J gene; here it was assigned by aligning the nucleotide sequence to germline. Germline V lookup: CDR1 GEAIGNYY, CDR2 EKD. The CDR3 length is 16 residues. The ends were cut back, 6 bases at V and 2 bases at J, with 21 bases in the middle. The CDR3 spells CACNSRNPRRTDKLIF. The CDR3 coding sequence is TGTGCCTGTAACTCGCGTAACCCTAGGAGAACCGATAAACTCATCTTT.

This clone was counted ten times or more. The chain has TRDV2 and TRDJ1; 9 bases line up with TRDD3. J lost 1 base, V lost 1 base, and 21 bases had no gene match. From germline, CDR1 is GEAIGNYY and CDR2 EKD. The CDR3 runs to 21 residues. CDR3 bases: TGTGCCTGTGACACGATTCCTACTGGGGGAAAAAATCCCGTTGTCACCGATAAACTCATCTTT. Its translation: CACDTIPTGGKNPVVTDKLIF.